Reported below is one TCR beta chain. This entry is derived from a study of blood T cell repertoires in COVID-19. TCRdb's copy holds only in-frame clones and misses some; the assay was immunoSEQ multiplex PCR. In the table there are about 330,000 clones, roughly nine tenths of which are singletons. Trimming cost V 4 bases and J 3 bases; bases outside gene matches: 6. The germline V gene has CDR1 SGHDN and CDR2 FVKESK. The CDR3 has 16 residues. The chain recombines TRBV14 with TRBJ1-1; 12 bases are a match to TRBD1. Sample: PBMCs or T cells enriched from blood (not recorded which). The sequence was collected from a woman in her thirties who had recovered from COVID-19. The CDR3 loop reads CASSPLGTGGDTEAFF. The CDR3 DNA is TGTGCCAGCAGCCCACTAGGGACAGGGGGCGACACTGAAGCTTTCTTT.